The sequence of this T cell receptor (beta chain) was determined in a study of T cells after yellow fever vaccination. TCRdb re-called the 5' RACE reads through MiXCR, storing one row per CDR3 protein. The sample holds 110,000 or so distinct CDR3 sequences, roughly 7.9% seen once. V shed 3 bases and J shed 7 bases, with 9 bases lying between them. The CDR3 is 12 amino acids. In this sample, this clonotype turned up a few times. The sample consisted of CD4+ T cells sorted from PBMCs, taken around 45 days after the first yellow fever vaccination. The TCR originated in a man in his late teens or twenties who received the YFV17D yellow fever vaccine. The chain recombines TRBV12-3 or TRBV12-4 with TRBJ1-1, with D unresolved. The CDR3 region is CASSFSSNEAFF. For the CDR3, the DNA is TGTGCCAGCAGTTTCAGTTCCAATGAAGCTTTCTTT.